This T cell receptor (beta chain) was obtained from a study of blood T cell repertoires in COVID-19. Study at large: COVID-19 samples collected from the United States, Italy and Spain covered acute and convalescent phases.

Measured with immunoSEQ multiplex PCR; TCRdb has only the in-frame clones, and not every one. In the table there are 250,000 to 300,000 clones, about nine tenths of which are singletons. V lost 3 bases to trimming and J lost 4 bases; unmatched junction nucleotides: 5. Germline V lookup: CDR1 SGHAT, CDR2 FQNNGV. The CDR3 is 14 amino acids. Sequencing was performed on peripheral blood. The receptor was derived from a woman aged 60-75 years with acute or convalescent COVID-19. This sequence joins TRBV11-2 and TRBJ2-7; TRBD2 agrees at 8 bases. The CDR3 DNA sequence: TGTGCCAGCAGCTTTGGCGGGGGGCAATACGAGCAGTACTTC. Translating gives CASSFGGGQYEQYF.